The rows below give T cell receptor beta chains drawn from one sample of a study of control samples from healthy donors and cancer patients. Using immunoSEQ multiplex PCR, the repertoire was profiled, and TCRdb retains in-frame clones only, with some absent. The profile shows fewer than 20,000 clones, 86% of them singletons. The material sequenced was PBMCs. These receptors were collected from a woman aged 70 to 79 with colorectal cancer. Both conserved end residues are part of each CDR3. The order of the fields is V gene, D gene, clone size, J gene, CDR3 DNA, CDR3 protein. A D gene is named only where the DNA matches it firmly. Expanded clones get a size class; other rows say once, few or many, or leave the size out.

V gene: TRBV19
D gene: TRBD1
clone size: few
J gene: TRBJ1-4
CDR3 DNA: TGTGCCAGTAGTTACGGGGACAGCACTAATGAAAAACTGTTTTTT
CDR3 protein: CASSYGDSTNEKLFF

V gene: TRBV11-1
D gene: .
clone size: once
J gene: TRBJ2-3
CDR3 DNA: TGTGCCAGCAGCTTAATCCCTAGGGATACGCAGTATTTT
CDR3 protein: CASSLIPRDTQYF

V gene: TRBV24-1
D gene: TRBD1
clone size: .
J gene: TRBJ2-2
CDR3 DNA: TGTGCCACCAGTGGGACAGGGAACACCGGGGAGCTGTTTTTT
CDR3 protein: CATSGTGNTGELFF

V gene: TRBV27
D gene: .
clone size: .
J gene: TRBJ1-1
CDR3 DNA: TGTGCCAGCGGACCGTCCGGGGGGAACACTGAAGCTTTCTTT
CDR3 protein: CASGPSGGNTEAFF

V gene: TRBV6-5
D gene: TRBD1
clone size: .
J gene: TRBJ1-2
CDR3 DNA: TGTGCCAGCAGTCAGGGGGCGAGGGGCTACACCTTC
CDR3 protein: CASSQGARGYTF

V gene: TRBV6-5
D gene: .
clone size: .
J gene: TRBJ1-2
CDR3 DNA: TGTGCCAGCAGTCCTTCGGGGGGCTACACCTTC
CDR3 protein: CASSPSGGYTF

V gene: TRBV5-5
D gene: TRBD2
clone size: .
J gene: TRBJ2-7
CDR3 DNA: TGTGCCAGCAGCATACTAGCGGGCCCAACCTACGAGCAGTACTTC
CDR3 protein: CASSILAGPTYEQYF

V gene: TRBV6-2/TRBV6-3
D gene: .
clone size: .
J gene: TRBJ2-4
CDR3 DNA: TGTGCCAGCAGCCACCGGGGCAACAAAAACATTCAGTACTTC
CDR3 protein: CASSHRGNKNIQYF

V gene: TRBV5-1
D gene: .
clone size: .
J gene: TRBJ1-4
CDR3 DNA: TGCGCCAGCAGCGCCCGACTAGGCCATGCAACTAATGAAAAACTGTTTTTT
CDR3 protein: CASSARLGHATNEKLFF

V gene: TRBV7-3
D gene: TRBD1
clone size: .
J gene: TRBJ2-2
CDR3 DNA: TGTGCCAGCAGCTTCTTTCCCGGGACAGGGAAGGGCACCGGGGAGCTGTTTTTT
CDR3 protein: CASSFFPGTGKGTGELFF

V gene: TRBV4-1
D gene: .
clone size: .
J gene: TRBJ1-1
CDR3 DNA: TGCGCCAGCAGCCAAGATGGCAGGAACACTGAAGCTTTCTTT
CDR3 protein: CASSQDGRNTEAFF

V gene: TRBV7-9
D gene: .
clone size: .
J gene: TRBJ1-1
CDR3 DNA: TGTGCCAGCAGCCCCAGATCCAATGATGGGACTGAAGCTTTCTTT
CDR3 protein: CASSPRSNDGTEAFF

V gene: TRBV11-3
D gene: TRBD1
clone size: .
J gene: TRBJ2-4
CDR3 DNA: TGTGCCACCTCGGACAGGGACGAGAACATTCAGTACTTC
CDR3 protein: CATSDRDENIQYF

V gene: TRBV30
D gene: .
clone size: .
J gene: TRBJ1-3
CDR3 DNA: TGTGCCTGCACAAGGAGCCTCGGAAACACCATATATTTT
CDR3 protein: CACTRSLGNTIYF

V gene: TRBV11-2
D gene: .
clone size: .
J gene: TRBJ1-3
CDR3 DNA: TGTGCCAGCAGCTTCACAGGATCAACTGGAAACACCATATATTTT
CDR3 protein: CASSFTGSTGNTIYF

V gene: TRBV24-1
D gene: TRBD1
clone size: .
J gene: TRBJ2-5
CDR3 DNA: TGTGCCTCACCTAGGGGACAGCAAGAGACCCAGTACTTC
CDR3 protein: CASPRGQQETQYF

V gene: TRBV24-1
D gene: TRBD2
clone size: .
J gene: TRBJ2-1
CDR3 DNA: TGTGCCACCAGTGATTTGAGTAGCGGGCTCTACAATGAGCAGTTCTTC
CDR3 protein: CATSDLSSGLYNEQFF

V gene: TRBV29-1
D gene: .
clone size: .
J gene: TRBJ2-3
CDR3 DNA: TGCAGCGTAGGGGGGCACACAGATACGCAGTATTTT
CDR3 protein: CSVGGHTDTQYF

V gene: TRBV6-2/TRBV6-3
D gene: .
clone size: .
J gene: TRBJ1-1
CDR3 DNA: TGTGCCAGCATCCCGAACCGGGGGGAGGGAGACACTGAAGCTTTCTTT
CDR3 protein: CASIPNRGEGDTEAFF

V gene: TRBV7-8
D gene: .
clone size: once
J gene: TRBJ1-1
CDR3 DNA: TGTGCCAGCAGCTGGGGGAAATGGAACACTGAAGCTTTCTTT
CDR3 protein: CASSWGKWNTEAFF

V gene: TRBV7-9
D gene: .
clone size: .
J gene: TRBJ2-1
CDR3 DNA: TGTGCCAGCAGCCTAGTGTTGGGCTCCTACAATGAGCAGTTCTTC
CDR3 protein: CASSLVLGSYNEQFF

V gene: TRBV7-8
D gene: TRBD2
clone size: .
J gene: TRBJ2-1
CDR3 DNA: TGTGCCAGCAGTTCTACGGCTAGCGGGAGGGCTAGGGGCGAGCAGTTCTTC
CDR3 protein: CASSSTASGRARGEQFF

V gene: TRBV6-5
D gene: TRBD1
clone size: .
J gene: TRBJ2-1
CDR3 DNA: TGTGCCAGCAGGCCGGGACAGGGGTTTTACAATGAGCAGTTCTTC
CDR3 protein: CASRPGQGFYNEQFF

V gene: TRBV4-1
D gene: .
clone size: .
J gene: TRBJ2-1
CDR3 DNA: TGCGCCAGCAGCCAAGATAAATTAGGCGGGGGCGGGAATGAGCAGTTCTTC
CDR3 protein: CASSQDKLGGGGNEQFF

V gene: TRBV6-5
D gene: .
clone size: .
J gene: TRBJ1-1
CDR3 DNA: TGTGCCAGCATACTAGGGGCCGGTAACACTGAAGCTTTCTTT
CDR3 protein: CASILGAGNTEAFF

V gene: TRBV7-2
D gene: TRBD2
clone size: .
J gene: TRBJ2-3
CDR3 DNA: TGTGCCAGCAGCGGCTGGGCGGGAGGGCCGGCAGATACGCAGTATTTT
CDR3 protein: CASSGWAGGPADTQYF

V gene: TRBV10-3
D gene: .
clone size: .
J gene: TRBJ2-7
CDR3 DNA: TGTGCCATCAGTGAGTCGATGTGGGAGCAGTACTTC
CDR3 protein: CAISESMWEQYF

V gene: TRBV9
D gene: .
clone size: .
J gene: TRBJ1-1
CDR3 DNA: TGTGCCAGCAGCGGTAGGGGGAGGACTGAAGCTTTCTTT
CDR3 protein: CASSGRGRTEAFF

V gene: TRBV12-3/TRBV12-4
D gene: TRBD1
clone size: .
J gene: TRBJ1-2
CDR3 DNA: TGTGCCAGCAGTTTGGACAGGGGGCATGGCTACACCTTC
CDR3 protein: CASSLDRGHGYTF

V gene: TRBV10-3
D gene: TRBD1
clone size: .
J gene: TRBJ1-1
CDR3 DNA: TGTGCCATCAGTGAGTTAGGGACAGGGGGCACTGAAGCTTTCTTT
CDR3 protein: CAISELGTGGTEAFF

V gene: TRBV3-1/TRBV3-2
D gene: .
clone size: few
J gene: TRBJ1-1
CDR3 DNA: TGTGCCAGCAGCTCCAGCCCCGGTGATGAAGCTTTCTTT
CDR3 protein: CASSSSPGDEAFF

V gene: TRBV24-1
D gene: TRBD2
clone size: .
J gene: TRBJ2-3
CDR3 DNA: TGTGCCACCAGTGACTCACTAGCGCATACGCAGTATTTT
CDR3 protein: CATSDSLAHTQYF

V gene: TRBV11-3
D gene: .
clone size: .
J gene: TRBJ1-1
CDR3 DNA: TGTGCCAGCAGCTTAGATAGTCGCGTTGAAGCTTTCTTT
CDR3 protein: CASSLDSRVEAFF

V gene: TRBV4-3
D gene: .
clone size: .
J gene: TRBJ2-5
CDR3 DNA: TGCGCCAGCAGCCAAGTTGCTGGGAAGCAAGAGACCCAGTACTTC
CDR3 protein: CASSQVAGKQETQYF

V gene: TRBV7-3
D gene: TRBD2
clone size: few
J gene: TRBJ2-3
CDR3 DNA: TGTGCCAGCAGCTTAAGGAGCGGGAGGACGGTCCGGCGAGATACGCAGTATTTT
CDR3 protein: CASSLRSGRTVRRDTQYF

V gene: TRBV7-3
D gene: .
clone size: .
J gene: TRBJ1-6
CDR3 DNA: TGTGCCAGCAGCTCGGAGGGTAATAATTCACCCCTCCACTTT
CDR3 protein: CASSSEGNNSPLHF

V gene: TRBV7-2
D gene: .
clone size: .
J gene: TRBJ1-1
CDR3 DNA: TGTGCCAGCAGCTTAGACAGGTTGAACACTGAAGCTTTCTTT
CDR3 protein: CASSLDRLNTEAFF

V gene: TRBV7-9
D gene: TRBD2
clone size: once
J gene: TRBJ2-1
CDR3 DNA: TGTGCCAGCAGCGCCAGCGGGGGGTCCTACAATGAGCAGTTCTTC
CDR3 protein: CASSASGGSYNEQFF

V gene: TRBV9
D gene: TRBD1
clone size: .
J gene: TRBJ2-2
CDR3 DNA: TGTGCCAGCAGCGTCCCTGGGGACAGGGTAGATACCGGGGAGCTGTTTTTT
CDR3 protein: CASSVPGDRVDTGELFF

V gene: TRBV12-3/TRBV12-4
D gene: .
clone size: few
J gene: TRBJ1-5
CDR3 DNA: TGTGCCAGCAGTTTAGGCAATCAGCCCCAGCATTTT
CDR3 protein: CASSLGNQPQHF

V gene: TRBV7-9
D gene: .
clone size: few
J gene: TRBJ1-1
CDR3 DNA: TGTGCCAGCAGCTTAGAGGGTGGGACCGCGAACACTGAAGCTTTCTTT
CDR3 protein: CASSLEGGTANTEAFF

V gene: TRBV6-5
D gene: TRBD1
clone size: .
J gene: TRBJ1-5
CDR3 DNA: TGTGCCAGCGGGCGGACAGGGGGCCTTTCTCAGCCCCAGCATTTT
CDR3 protein: CASGRTGGLSQPQHF

V gene: TRBV3-1/TRBV3-2
D gene: .
clone size: once
J gene: TRBJ2-3
CDR3 DNA: TGTGCCAGCAGCCAAAGGGGAGCAGATACGCAGTATTTT
CDR3 protein: CASSQRGADTQYF

V gene: TRBV5-1
D gene: .
clone size: .
J gene: TRBJ1-2
CDR3 DNA: TGCGCCAGCAGCTTGGACAGGGCCCTTAACTATGGCTACACCTTC
CDR3 protein: CASSLDRALNYGYTF

V gene: TRBV29-1
D gene: TRBD1
clone size: .
J gene: TRBJ1-3
CDR3 DNA: TGCAGCGTTGACCGGATAGAGGGGGCGCCGAGGGCTGGAAACACCATATATTTT
CDR3 protein: CSVDRIEGAPRAGNTIYF

V gene: TRBV7-6
D gene: .
clone size: .
J gene: TRBJ1-2
CDR3 DNA: TGTGCCAGCAGCTTAAATACCCCAACTTTTTCTTCGAATGGCTACACCTTC
CDR3 protein: CASSLNTPTFSSNGYTF

V gene: TRBV7-9
D gene: .
clone size: few
J gene: TRBJ1-1
CDR3 DNA: TGTGCCAGCAGCGACCGGGCCAGGTCGTTGAGAGCTTTCTTT
CDR3 protein: CASSDRARSLRAFF

V gene: TRBV6-1
D gene: .
clone size: .
J gene: TRBJ1-5
CDR3 DNA: TGTGCCAGCAGTGATTTGGGCAATCAGCCCCAGCATTTT
CDR3 protein: CASSDLGNQPQHF

V gene: TRBV29-1
D gene: .
clone size: .
J gene: TRBJ1-1
CDR3 DNA: TGCAGCGTTGACAGGGCGAACACTGAAGCTTTCTTT
CDR3 protein: CSVDRANTEAFF

V gene: TRBV4-1
D gene: TRBD1
clone size: .
J gene: TRBJ2-5
CDR3 DNA: TGCGCCAGCAGCCAAGATAGCAGGGGGCTGGAGACCCAGTACTTC
CDR3 protein: CASSQDSRGLETQYF

V gene: TRBV2
D gene: .
clone size: .
J gene: TRBJ1-2
CDR3 DNA: TGTGCCAGCAGTGAAAGGTTCAGGGGCTTCGGCTACACCTTC
CDR3 protein: CASSERFRGFGYTF

V gene: TRBV6-5
D gene: .
clone size: .
J gene: TRBJ1-6
CDR3 DNA: TGTGCCACCGGGGAGAGGTGGGATTCACCCCTCCACTTT
CDR3 protein: CATGERWDSPLHF

V gene: TRBV14
D gene: .
clone size: .
J gene: TRBJ2-7
CDR3 DNA: TGTGCCAGCAGCCAAGACCGCGTTGGGGGCCAGTACTTC
CDR3 protein: CASSQDRVGGQYF

V gene: TRBV10-3
D gene: .
clone size: .
J gene: TRBJ1-1
CDR3 DNA: TGTGCCATCAGTGCGGTCACTGAAGCTTTCTTT
CDR3 protein: CAISAVTEAFF

V gene: TRBV4-3
D gene: TRBD1
clone size: .
J gene: TRBJ1-2
CDR3 DNA: TGCGCCAGCAGCCCCGGGACAGGGGGCTTGGGCTACACCTTC
CDR3 protein: CASSPGTGGLGYTF

V gene: TRBV30
D gene: .
clone size: few
J gene: TRBJ2-1
CDR3 DNA: TGTGCCTGGAGTGCAGGTAATGAGCAGTTCTTC
CDR3 protein: CAWSAGNEQFF

V gene: TRBV24-1
D gene: .
clone size: .
J gene: TRBJ2-3
CDR3 DNA: TGTGCCACCAGTGACCCGTATTCCCTAGACGGGTCAGATACGCAGTATTTT
CDR3 protein: CATSDPYSLDGSDTQYF

V gene: TRBV2
D gene: .
clone size: .
J gene: TRBJ2-1
CDR3 DNA: TGTGCCAGCAGTGAAAACTGGGAAAATGAGCAGTTCTTC
CDR3 protein: CASSENWENEQFF

V gene: TRBV6-5
D gene: .
clone size: .
J gene: TRBJ1-2
CDR3 DNA: TGTGCCAGCAGTCCATCCCGGGACAACTATGGCTACACCTTC
CDR3 protein: CASSPSRDNYGYTF

V gene: TRBV15
D gene: TRBD2
clone size: .
J gene: TRBJ2-2
CDR3 DNA: TGTGCCACCAGCACCCCCCGAGGACTAGCCTCCCGGGGGACCGGGGAGCTGTTTTTT
CDR3 protein: CATSTPRGLASRGTGELFF